The 29 T cell receptor beta chains listed next were all sequenced from one sample in a study of T cell responses to AZD1222 COVID-19 vaccine (dated by TCRdb to 2020 to 2022). Reading the label with the study, this specimen's time point is: baseline before first vaccination. The method was the immunoSEQ multiplex PCR assay. In its TCRdb copy, this immuneACCESS table keeps in-frame sequences only and misses some clones. Where compared with another copy, unresolved V genes explain less than half of these, and the others have no known cause. The sample table contains around 88,000 clones; only one count was recorded for about nine tenths of them. Approximately 7% of the sample is in the top ten clones. Here the sequenced sample was peripheral blood, taken on day 0 of AZD1222 vaccination. These receptors were taken from an adult in good health.

This clone has only one observation. This chain uses TRBV7-8 with TRBJ1-1, with D perhaps matching TRBD1 (6 bases). Trimming pared 1 base from V and 1 base from J, leaving 10 bases between. The CDR3 sequence is 15 residues long. Germline CDR1 reads SGHVS; CDR2 reads FQNEAQ. The CDR3 spells CASSLGWGANTEAFF. CDR3 nucleotide sequence: TGTGCCAGCAGCTTAGGATGGGGGGCGAACACTGAAGCTTTCTTT.

The rearrangement links TRBV18 to TRBJ1-4, with 7 bases fitting TRBD1. The CDR3 is made up of 15 amino acids. The V segment lost 3 bases and the J segment 5 bases; nucleotides outside the gene matches: 6. The germline gives CDR1 KGHSH, CDR2 LQKENI. CDR3 loop: CASSPLTGKNEKLFF. CDR3 coding DNA: TGTGCCAGCTCACCCCTGACAGGGAAGAATGAAAAACTGTTTTTT.

Only one count was recorded for this clone. The chain uses TRBV7-6 and TRBJ2-7; 7 nucleotides agree with TRBD2. V lost 3 bases, J lost 1 base, and 6 bases stayed unmatched. Germline V gives CDR1 SGHVS, CDR2 FNYEAQ. The CDR3 covers 15 residues. The DNA for the CDR3 is TGTGCCAGCAGCTTCGGTACTAGCGTGTCCTACGAGCAGTACTTC. It is translated as CASSFGTSVSYEQYF.

This clone was counted only a few times. The chain employs TRBV6-5 and TRBJ2-3; D remains ambiguous. Germline-derived CDR1 and CDR2 are MNHEY and SVGAGI. The CDR3 is 14 residues long. Trimming shortened V by 3 bases and J by 7 bases, and 14 bases separated the two germline ends. The CDR3 sequence: CASSYGESAYTQYF. CDR3 nucleotide sequence: TGTGCCAGCAGTTATGGGGAATCGGCCTATACGCAGTATTTT.

V and J are TRBV6-5 and TRBJ1-5; 8 bases agree with TRBD1. Germline loops: CDR1 MNHEY, CDR2 SVGAGI. The CDR3 loop spans 15 amino acids. J was trimmed by 9 bases and V by 9 bases; bases with no gene match: 16. The CDR3 spells CASTNSGGLNWPQHF. CDR3 in DNA: TGTGCCAGTACGAATTCAGGGGGCCTAAATTGGCCCCAGCATTTT.

Only one count was recorded for this clone. CDR3: CASWTGGRQPQHF. DNA of the CDR3: TGTGCCAGCTGGACAGGGGGCAGACAGCCCCAGCATTTT. The rearrangement links TRBV28 to TRBJ1-5, with 11 bases lining up with TRBD1. Germline lookup yields CDR1 MDHEN and CDR2 SYDVKM. The CDR3 has 13 amino acids. V lost 8 bases, J lost 7 bases, and 4 bases stayed unmatched.

This sequence joins TRBV7-9 and TRBJ1-2; no reliable D call. Germline V lookup: CDR1 SEHNR, CDR2 FQNEAQ (reference sequence). With 2 bases removed from V and 4 bases from J, the gap between germline ends came to 8 bases. The CDR3 sequence is 13 residues long. CDR3 DNA: TGTGCCAGCAGCTTATCCCAGCCCTATGGCTACACCTTC. It is translated as CASSLSQPYGYTF. Drawing the rest from reference TRBV7-9 and TRBJ1-2, the complete variable domain is DTGVSQNPRHKITKRGQNVTFRCDPISEHNRLYWYRQTLGQGPEFLTYFQNEAQLEKSRLLSDRFSAERPKGSFSTLEIQRTEQGDSAMYLCASSLSQPYGYTFGSGTRLTVV.

The CDR3, as DNA: TGTGCCAGCAGTCTTCCGGGACAGTTGAGCTCTGGAAACACCATATATTTT. As protein: CASSLPGQLSSGNTIYF. V gene TRBV28 combines with J gene TRBJ1-3, with 7 bases that match TRBD1. The CDR3 has 17 amino acids. Germline CDR1 is MDHEN and CDR2 is SYDVKM. Trimming at V came to 5 bases and at J to 0 bases, leaving 10 bases not matched to a gene.

CDR3 sequence reads: CASSPYGTSGTGELFF. CDR3 nucleotide sequence: TGCGCCAGCAGCCCCTACGGGACTAGCGGGACCGGGGAGCTGTTTTTT. The chain couples TRBV4-3 to TRBJ2-2, with TRBD2 matching over 12 bases. The CDR3 extends over 16 amino acids. The J segment lost 5 bases and the V segment lost 4 bases, leaving 5 bases of the junction unmatched. CDR1 LGHNA and CDR2 YSLEER come from the germline V gene.

In this sample, this clone turned up once. The chain joins TRBV6-5 to TRBJ1-2, with D hard to call. The CDR3 runs to 12 residues. Germline CDR1 and CDR2: MNHEY and SVGAGI. V gave up 6 bases and J gave up 1 base, with 6 bases separating them. CDR3 sequence reads: CASRRLNYGYTF. The CDR3 DNA follows: TGTGCCAGCAGGAGACTTAACTATGGCTACACCTTC.

The sample holds a few counts of this clone. This chain links TRBV4-1 with TRBJ1-2, with 10 positions matching TRBD1. This CDR3 region has 15 residues. V dropped 1 base and J dropped 7; count of bases not matched to a gene: 6. Germline assignment: CDR1 MGHRA and CDR2 YSYEKL. The CDR3 nucleotides are TGCGCCAGCAGCCAAGGTGGGACAGGGGCTGCTGGCTACACCTTC. Amino acids: CASSQGGTGAAGYTF.

The chain has TRBV19 and TRBJ2-3; 9 bases are a match to TRBD2. Germline CDR1 reads LNHDA; CDR2 reads SQIVND (reference sequence). The CDR3 runs to 16 residues. The V gene end was trimmed by 5 bases and the J gene end by 0 bases; junction bases not matched to a gene: 6. The CDR3 loop reads CASSPRGRASTDTQYF. The CDR3 DNA reads TGTGCCAGTAGTCCTCGCGGGAGGGCCAGCACAGATACGCAGTATTTT.

The chain uses TRBV7-2 and TRBJ2-1, with 7 bases that match TRBD2. V shed 3 bases, J shed 7 bases, and the junction held 3 bases outside the gene matches. Germline loops: CDR1 SGHTA, CDR2 FQGNSA. The CDR3 totals 13 residues. The CDR3, as DNA: TGTGCCAGCAGCTTCAAGGGAGGGAATGAGCAGTTCTTC. This encodes CASSFKGGNEQFF.

The V and J genes are TRBV10-3 and TRBJ1-2; D unclear. This CDR3 comprises 13 residues. Trimming cost V 1 base and J 2 bases, with 5 bases left between them. Per the germline V gene, CDR1 is ENHRY and CDR2 is SYGVKD. CDR3 sequence (DNA): TGTGCCATCAGTGAGTACCAAAACTATGGCTACACCTTC. Encoded protein: CAISEYQNYGYTF.

A single count supports this clone. This chain uses TRBV28 with TRBJ1-2, with D possibly TRBD1 on 5 matching bases. Germline V CDR1 and CDR2: MDHEN, SYDVKM. This CDR3 has 16 residues. The V gene lost 4 bases and the J gene lost 0 bases, with 15 bases spanning the gap. The CDR3 reads CASSSHRDLTNYGYTF. CDR3 nucleotides: TGTGCCAGCAGTTCGCACCGGGACCTTACTAACTATGGCTACACCTTC.

This chain uses TRBV18 with TRBJ2-1; 10 nucleotides agree with TRBD2. Per the germline V gene, CDR1 is KGHSH and CDR2 is LQKENI. The CDR3 loop spans 18 amino acids. The V segment lost 3 bases and the J segment 3 bases; nucleotides outside the gene matches: 11. CDR3 nucleotide sequence: TGTGCCAGCTCACCCCGAGTCCTAGCGGGAGAAATCTACAATGAGCAGTTCTTC. Protein: CASSPRVLAGEIYNEQFF.

This rearrangement joins TRBV21-1 to TRBJ1-1. TRBV21-1 is recorded as a pseudogene. CDR3 length: 17 residues. The CDR3 nucleotides are TGTGCCAGCAGCGCCTCCCCTCGTCGGGGAAGGAACACTGAAGCTTTCTTT. This sequence encodes CASSASPRRGRNTEAFF.

The V call is TRBV19, the J call TRBJ1-1, with D maybe TRBD1 (5 bases). V was trimmed by 3 bases and J by 10 bases, leaving 9 bases between them. CDR3 length equals 11 residues. The germline V gene encodes CDR1 LNHDA and CDR2 SQIVND (reference sequence). CDR3 nucleotides: TGTGCCAGTAGTATTCGGGGGGGAGCTTTCTTT. Protein sequence: CASSIRGGAFF. The full variable domain, in which reference TRBV19 and TRBJ1-1 provide the parts outside the CDR3, is DGGITQSPKYLFRKEGQNVTLSCEQNLNHDAMYWYRQDPGQGLRLIYYSQIVNDFQKGDIAEGYSVSREKKESFPLTVTSAQKNPTAFYLCASSIRGGAFFGQGTRLTVV.

This chain connects TRBV15 to TRBJ1-4; 11 bases agree with TRBD1. The CDR3 totals 14 residues. The V gene end was trimmed by 9 bases and the J gene end by 8 bases; junction bases not matched to a gene: 8. Germline V gene lookup returns CDR1 LNHNV and CDR2 YYDKDF (reference sequence). The CDR3 DNA is TGTGCCACTTTCCGGGACAGGGGGAACGAAAAACTGTTTTTT. It is translated as CATFRDRGNEKLFF. The variable domain in full, completed from reference TRBV15 and TRBJ1-4, reads DAMVIQNPRYQVTQFGKPVTLSCSQTLNHNVMYWYQQKSSQAPKLLFHYYDKDFNNEADTPDNFQSRRPNTSFCFLDIRSPGLGDTAMYLCATFRDRGNEKLFFGSGTQLSVL.

The chain carries TRBV19 and TRBJ1-3; no clear D. Trimming stripped 7 bases from V and 4 bases from J, with 14 bases between. The CDR3 covers 14 residues. CDR1 and CDR2 (germline): LNHDA, SQIVND (reference sequence). For the CDR3, the DNA is TGTGCCAGTAATACGCCGTCTGCGGGAAACACCATATATTTT. Its protein product is CASNTPSAGNTIYF. The full variable domain, its missing parts supplied by reference TRBV19 and TRBJ1-3, is DGGITQSPKYLFRKEGQNVTLSCEQNLNHDAMYWYRQDPGQGLRLIYYSQIVNDFQKGDIAEGYSVSREKKESFPLTVTSAQKNPTAFYLCASNTPSAGNTIYFGEGSWLTVV.

The chain combines TRBV23-1 with TRBJ1-1, with D unclear. TRBV23-1 qualifies as an ORF whose function is uncertain. The CDR3 runs to 13 residues. The V end lost 8 bases, the J end lost 1 base, and 11 bases lay between the germline ends. The chain's CDR3 is CASGRAENTEAFF. In DNA form, the CDR3 reads TGCGCCAGCGGCCGGGCAGAGAACACTGAAGCTTTCTTT.

J is TRBJ1-5 and V is TRBV10-3; D remains unclear. The germline V and J ends were trimmed by 3 bases and 0 bases, with 9 bases remaining between them. This CDR3 region has 15 residues. The V gene's germline CDR1 is ENHRY and CDR2 SYGVKD. In DNA form, the CDR3 reads TGTGCCATCAGTGAAACCGAGCTTAGCAATCAGCCCCAGCATTTT. It translates to CAISETELSNQPQHF.

The rearrangement links TRBV7-9 to TRBJ2-7, with 9 bases matching TRBD1. J was trimmed by 3 bases and V by 5 bases; bases with no gene match: 5. The V gene's germline CDR1 is SEHNR and CDR2 FQNEAQ (reference sequence). This CDR3 is 14 amino acids long. CDR3 loop: CASSPGTGFYEQYF. The DNA of the CDR3 is TGTGCCAGCAGCCCCGGGACAGGGTTCTACGAGCAGTACTTC.

This clone has a handful of counts. The rearrangement joins TRBV5-1 to TRBJ2-7; TRBD1 might be the D (5 bases). The ends were cut back, 4 bases at V and 1 base at J, with 9 bases in the middle. The CDR3 has 13 amino acids. From germline, CDR1 is SGHRS and CDR2 YFSETQ. The CDR3 loop is CASSKQVSYEQYF. The CDR3 region has the DNA TGCGCCAGCAGCAAACAGGTTTCCTACGAGCAGTACTTC. Based on the CDR3 plus reference TRBV5-1 and TRBJ2-7, the full variable domain is KAGVTQTPRYLIKTRGQQVTLSCSPISGHRSVSWYQQTPGQGLQFLFEYFSETQRNKGNFPGRFSGRQFSNSRSEMNVSTLELGDSALYLCASSKQVSYEQYFGPGTRLTVT.

This clone has just one count. The chain carries TRBV5-4 and TRBJ2-1; a possible D gene is TRBD1 (5 bases). The CDR3 is 14 amino acids. The germline V and J ends were trimmed by 2 bases and 7 bases, with 13 bases remaining between them. Germline V gene sequence: CDR1 SGHNT, CDR2 YYREEE (reference sequence). The CDR3 sequence is CASSLGQGGNEQFF. CDR3 DNA sequence: TGTGCCAGCAGCTTAGGCCAGGGCGGAAATGAGCAGTTCTTC.

The J gene is TRBJ2-3, the V gene TRBV29-1, with 7 bases aligning to TRBD1. The CDR3 consists of 13 residues. Germline V lookup: CDR1 SQVTM, CDR2 ANQGSEA. The trim removed 4 bases at V and 4 bases at J, leaving 5 bases unmatched. In nucleotides, the CDR3 is TGCAGCGTTGGGACAGGTTGGGCAGATACGCAGTATTTT. Its translation: CSVGTGWADTQYF.

V gene TRBV28 combines with J gene TRBJ2-7; 7 bases fit TRBD1. The CDR3 extends over 13 amino acids. The junction had 4 bases not matched to a gene; V was cut back by 6 bases and J by 2 bases. CDR1 is MDHEN and CDR2 is SYDVKM in the germline V gene. The chain's CDR3 is CASRLGQAYEQYF. The CDR3 nucleotides are TGTGCCAGCAGATTAGGACAGGCCTACGAGCAGTACTTC.

The gene calls are TRBV19 and TRBJ1-2, with D uncertain. Trimming removed 1 base at V and 7 bases at J, with 16 bases between. CDR3 length: 15 residues. Germline CDR1 reads LNHDA; CDR2 reads SQIVND (reference sequence). The CDR3 protein is CASSIAAKQSSGYTF. The CDR3, as DNA: TGTGCCAGTAGTATAGCTGCAAAACAGTCTTCTGGCTACACCTTC.

The chain recombines TRBV27 with TRBJ1-6, with D possibly being TRBD1 (6 bases). This CDR3 contains 14 residues. The germline V gene has CDR1 MNHEY and CDR2 SMNVEV (reference sequence). V lost 6 bases and J lost 6, with 12 bases in between. This chain's CDR3 is CASSLDRINSPLHF. CDR3 nucleotides: TGTGCCAGCAGCCTCGACAGGATTAATTCACCCCTCCACTTT.